The clone carrying this T cell receptor beta chain has ten or more counts. Its antigen is undetermined. cDNA was made by 5'RACE with 10-nucleotide random UMIs. TCRdb redid the calling of the 5' RACE reads with MiXCR, one entry per CDR3 protein. The top ten hold around 6.8% of the sample, which has around 70,000 distinct CDR3 sequences, roughly 5% seen once. This sample is part of a study of neurological immune-mediated disorders. Study observations and caveats: One related-CDR3 cluster, identified by phylogenetic grouping, held the repertoires of 18 of 34 multiple sclerosis patients and was a possible signature.

CDR1 SEHNR and CDR2 FQNEAQ come from the germline V gene (reference sequence). The length of the CDR3 is 17 residues. V lost 5 bases, J lost 0 bases, and 11 bases stayed unmatched. The rearrangement links TRBV7-9 to TRBJ2-3; 7 bases fit TRBD2. Sequencing was done on a sample of PBMCs. The TCR comes from a man between 18 and 35 years old with multiple sclerosis. CDR3 DNA sequence: TGTGCCAGCAGCGCGGGAGACGCCGGGGCTAGCACAGATACGCAGTATTTT. Its protein is CASSAGDAGASTDTQYF. The full variable domain, in which reference TRBV7-9 and TRBJ2-3 provide the parts outside the CDR3, is DTGVSQNPRHKITKRGQNVTFRCDPISEHNRLYWYRQTLGQGPEFLTYFQNEAQLEKSRLLSDRFSAERPKGSFSTLEIQRTEQGDSAMYLCASSAGDAGASTDTQYFGPGTRLTVL.